This T cell receptor beta chain emerged from a study of blood T cell repertoires in COVID-19. Across the study: PBMCs, B-cell-depleted T cells, or T cells were the source of the cDNA or gDNA that made up the material.

The junction had 1 base not matched to a gene; V was cut back by 3 bases and J by 3 bases. Germline V gene lookup returns CDR1 LNHNV and CDR2 YYDKDF (reference sequence). The CDR3 has 13 residues. Clones were sequenced by immunoSEQ multiplex PCR, and TCRdb holds only the in-frame ones, with some missing. The sample records about 250,000 clones, around 90% being singletons. Material for sequencing was peripheral blood. The chain joins TRBV15 to TRBJ1-2; 7 bases match TRBD1. The origin of this receptor is a man aged 18 to 30 with active or convalescent COVID-19. The CDR3 sequence is CATSSGQDYGYTF. The DNA of the CDR3 is TGTGCCACCAGCAGTGGACAGGACTATGGCTACACCTTC.